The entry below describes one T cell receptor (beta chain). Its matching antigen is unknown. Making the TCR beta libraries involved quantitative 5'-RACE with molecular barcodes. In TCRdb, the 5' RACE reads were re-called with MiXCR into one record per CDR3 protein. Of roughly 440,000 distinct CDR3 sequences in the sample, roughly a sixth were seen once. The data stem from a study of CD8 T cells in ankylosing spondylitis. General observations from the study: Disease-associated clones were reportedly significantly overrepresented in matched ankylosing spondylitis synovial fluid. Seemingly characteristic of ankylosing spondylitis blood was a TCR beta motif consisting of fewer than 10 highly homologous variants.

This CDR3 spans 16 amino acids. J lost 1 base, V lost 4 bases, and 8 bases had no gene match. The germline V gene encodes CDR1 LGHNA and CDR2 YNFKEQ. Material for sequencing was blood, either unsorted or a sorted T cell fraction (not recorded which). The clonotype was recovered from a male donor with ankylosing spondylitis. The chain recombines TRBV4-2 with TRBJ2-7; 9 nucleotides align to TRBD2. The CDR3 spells CASSPRGSGGSYEQYF. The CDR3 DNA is TGTGCCAGCAGCCCTCGCGGGAGCGGGGGGTCCTACGAGCAGTACTTC.